This T cell receptor beta chain was obtained from a study of blood T cells in healthy people across ages. In this sample, this clonotype turned up many times. What it binds is not known. The second PCR ran roughly 7 to 12 cycles with a sample-barcoded 5' primer and J-beta primers. TCRdb called the 5' RACE reads again in MiXCR, with one record for every CDR3 protein. The sample records around 650,000 distinct CDR3 sequences, roughly 30% being singletons. CDR1 is LNHNV and CDR2 is YYDKDF in the germline V gene (reference sequence). Trimming removed 0 bases from V and 4 bases from J; junction bases left unmatched: 4. The length of the CDR3 is 15 residues. Study-wide findings and caveats: In older individuals, TCR beta diversity per million T cells was lower, falling roughly linearly with age. Naive and antigen-experienced cells could not be conclusively compared, given unsorted PBMCs.

The specimen was blood. The chain combines TRBV15 with TRBJ2-5; TRBD2 agrees at 8 bases. This receptor was identified in a woman of 80 years or more in good health. This chain's CDR3 is CATSRDLTSGETQYF. CDR3 in DNA: TGTGCCACCAGCAGAGATCTAACTAGCGGAGAGACCCAGTACTTC. Variable domain in full (rest from reference TRBV15 and TRBJ2-5): DAMVIQNPRYQVTQFGKPVTLSCSQTLNHNVMYWYQQKSSQAPKLLFHYYDKDFNNEADTPDNFQSRRPNTSFCFLDIRSPGLGDTAMYLCATSRDLTSGETQYFGPGTRLLVL.